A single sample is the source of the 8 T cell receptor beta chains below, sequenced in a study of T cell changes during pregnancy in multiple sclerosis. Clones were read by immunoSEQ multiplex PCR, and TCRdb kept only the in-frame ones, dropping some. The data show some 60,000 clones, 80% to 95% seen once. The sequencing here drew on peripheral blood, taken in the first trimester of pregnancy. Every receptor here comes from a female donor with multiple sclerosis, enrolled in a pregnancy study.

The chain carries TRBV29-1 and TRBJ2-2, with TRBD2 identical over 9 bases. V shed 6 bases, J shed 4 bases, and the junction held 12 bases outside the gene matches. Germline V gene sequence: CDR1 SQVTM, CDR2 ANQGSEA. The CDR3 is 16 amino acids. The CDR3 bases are TGCAGCGTCGGAAGATCTAGCGGGGCTTCCACCGGGGAGCTGTTTTTT. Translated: CSVGRSSGASTGELFF.

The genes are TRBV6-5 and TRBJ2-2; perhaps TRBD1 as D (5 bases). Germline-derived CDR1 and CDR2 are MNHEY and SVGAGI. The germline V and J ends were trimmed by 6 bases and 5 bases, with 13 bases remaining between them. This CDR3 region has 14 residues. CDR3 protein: CASRLLRVTGELFF. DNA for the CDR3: TGTGCCAGCAGACTGCTCAGGGTAACCGGGGAGCTGTTTTTT.

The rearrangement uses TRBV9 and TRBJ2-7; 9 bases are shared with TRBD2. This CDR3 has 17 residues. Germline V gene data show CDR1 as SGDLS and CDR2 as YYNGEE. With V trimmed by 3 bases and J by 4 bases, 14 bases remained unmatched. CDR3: CASSDPVVSGGTYEQYF. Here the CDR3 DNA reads TGTGCCAGCAGCGACCCGGTGGTTAGCGGGGGAACTTACGAGCAGTACTTC.

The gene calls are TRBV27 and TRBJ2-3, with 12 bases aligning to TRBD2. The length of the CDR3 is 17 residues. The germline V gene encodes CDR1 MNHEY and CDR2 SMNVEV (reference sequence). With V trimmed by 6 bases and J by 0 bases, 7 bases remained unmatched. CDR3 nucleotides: TGTGCCAGCAGGCACCGACTAGCGGGGGTTAGCACAGATACGCAGTATTTT. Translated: CASRHRLAGVSTDTQYF.

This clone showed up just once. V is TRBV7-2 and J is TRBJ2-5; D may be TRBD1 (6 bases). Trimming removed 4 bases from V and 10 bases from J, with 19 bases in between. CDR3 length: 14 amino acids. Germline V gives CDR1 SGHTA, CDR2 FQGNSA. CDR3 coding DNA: TGTGCCAGCAGCTCAGACTTACAGGGCCAGAACCAGTACTTC. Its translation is CASSSDLQGQNQYF.

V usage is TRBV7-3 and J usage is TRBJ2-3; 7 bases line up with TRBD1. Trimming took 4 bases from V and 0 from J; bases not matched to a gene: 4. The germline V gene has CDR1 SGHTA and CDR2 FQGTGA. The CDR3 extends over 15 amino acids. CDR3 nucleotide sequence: TGTGCCAGCAGCTCAGGGGGTCCCAGCACAGATACGCAGTATTTT. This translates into CASSSGGPSTDTQYF.

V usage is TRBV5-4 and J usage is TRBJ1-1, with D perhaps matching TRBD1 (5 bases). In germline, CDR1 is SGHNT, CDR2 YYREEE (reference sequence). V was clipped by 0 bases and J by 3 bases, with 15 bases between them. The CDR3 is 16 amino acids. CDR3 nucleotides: TGTGCCAGCAGCTTGGATCCGGGGGTTGCGGACACTGAAGCTTTCTTT. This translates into CASSLDPGVADTEAFF.

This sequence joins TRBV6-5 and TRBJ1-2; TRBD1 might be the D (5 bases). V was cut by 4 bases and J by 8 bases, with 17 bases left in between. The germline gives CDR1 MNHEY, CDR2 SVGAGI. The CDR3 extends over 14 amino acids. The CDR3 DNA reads TGTGCCAGCAGTTTGACAGCCTCACGACGGGGCTACACCTTC. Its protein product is CASSLTASRRGYTF.